The T cell receptor beta chain under discussion was sequenced for a study of Ad26.COV2.S vaccination and SARS-CoV-2 variants. Sample treatment: some 20 received Ad26.COV2.S at low or high dose, single or two shots; roughly five received placebo; per-sample allocation not given. Samples were taken on day 63 after the first vaccine or placebo injection. The assay was immunoSEQ multiplex PCR, and TCRdb's table has in-frame clones only and misses some. The data contain 300,000 to 500,000 clones, roughly nine tenths of them singletons. The CDR3 runs 14 residues. Trimming shortened V by 0 bases and J by 5 bases, and 8 bases separated the two germline ends. The V gene's germline CDR1 is MNHEY and CDR2 SVGAGI.

The material sequenced was peripheral blood, taken in a trial of Ad26.COV2.S vaccine versus placebo. The chain couples TRBV6-5 to TRBJ1-3; no firm D call. The clonotype originates from a person between 18 and 65 years old who received the Ad26.COV2.S COVID-19 vaccine or a placebo. CDR3 in DNA: TGTGCCAGCAGTTACTCGAGGCAGAGAAACACCATATATTTT. As protein: CASSYSRQRNTIYF.